This T cell receptor beta chain was sequenced during a study of blood T cells in healthy people across ages. As for the study in general: Capture by template switching was about one barcoded beta molecule per two T cells.

The second PCR ran roughly 6 to 12 cycles with a sample-barcoded 5' primer and J-beta primers. TCRdb called the 5' RACE reads again in MiXCR, with one record for every CDR3 protein. Among 1.4 million to 1.5 million distinct CDR3 sequences listed, approximately 42% were seen once. This clonotype was observed a single time. The antigen remains unidentified. Whole-study results and caveats: While age rose, TCR beta diversity per million T cells dropped in a roughly linear way.

The V gene's germline CDR1 is KGHSH and CDR2 LQKENI. V was pared by 1 base and J by 2 bases, with 14 bases between. CDR3 length: 16 residues. The receptor was derived from a woman between 18 and 29 years old in good health. The specimen sequenced was blood. V and J are TRBV18 and TRBJ1-1; D not certain. As DNA, the CDR3 is TGTGCCAGCTCACCACGGCCGTACGAACTAAACACTGAAGCTTTCTTT. The encoded protein is CASSPRPYELNTEAFF.